This TCR beta chain is from a study of shared clonotypes between healthy human individuals. Study background: Per donor, three plates held CD4 naive cells, three held CD4 memory, two held CD8 naive and one held CD8 memory.

On this clone itself: Its antigen remains unidentified.

General observations from the study: When naive CD4 clonotypes were compared across a handful of donors, 4% to 6.5% were shared.

Germline CDR1 is MNHEY and CDR2 is SVGAGI. Trimming pared 0 bases from V and 3 bases from J, leaving 12 bases between. The CDR3 covers 15 residues. The healthy adult donors were HIV-negative and reported no recent acute infections or vaccinations. Template for every sorted-subset replicate PCR totaled about 0.2 ug DNA, roughly 30,000 T cell genomes. Profiled with immunoSEQ multiplex PCR; TCRdb holds only in-frame clones, not every one. The sample lists 2 million to 2.5 million clones; around 90% were seen once. This sequence originates from a man between 18 and 35 years old in good health. Some clones in this sample may be carry-over from other donors' samples. V is TRBV6-5 and J is TRBJ2-7; no firm D call. The specimen sequenced was naive CD4+ T cells from PBMCs. Specified subset: CD45RA+ positively selected. The CDR3 region is CASSYSIGKGYEQYF. Written as DNA, the CDR3 is TGTGCCAGCAGTTACTCGATAGGCAAAGGCTACGAGCAGTACTTC.